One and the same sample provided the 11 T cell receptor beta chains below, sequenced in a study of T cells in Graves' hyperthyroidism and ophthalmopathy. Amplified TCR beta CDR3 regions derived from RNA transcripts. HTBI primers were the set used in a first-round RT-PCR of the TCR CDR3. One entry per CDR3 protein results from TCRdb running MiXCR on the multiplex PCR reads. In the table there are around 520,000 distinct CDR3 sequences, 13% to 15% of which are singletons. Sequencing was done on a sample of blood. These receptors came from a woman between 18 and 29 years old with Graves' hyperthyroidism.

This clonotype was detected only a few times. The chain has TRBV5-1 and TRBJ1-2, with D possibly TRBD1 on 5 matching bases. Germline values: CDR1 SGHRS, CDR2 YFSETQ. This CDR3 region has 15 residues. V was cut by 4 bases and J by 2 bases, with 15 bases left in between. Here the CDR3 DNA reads TGCGCCAGCAGCCACCCCCGGGCAGGGAACTATGGCTACACCTTC. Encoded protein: CASSHPRAGNYGYTF.

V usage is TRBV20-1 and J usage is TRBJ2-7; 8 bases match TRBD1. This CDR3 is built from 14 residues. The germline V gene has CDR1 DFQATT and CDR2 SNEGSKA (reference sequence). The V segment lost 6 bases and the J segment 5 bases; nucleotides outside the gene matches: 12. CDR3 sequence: CSARTGFKKDEQYV. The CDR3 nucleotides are TGCAGTGCAAGGACAGGGTTTAAGAAAGACGAGCAGTACGTC.

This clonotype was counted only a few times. The CDR3 bases are TGTGCCAGTAGTATGCTCCTAGACTACACAGATACGCAGTATTTT. Encoded protein: CASSMLLDYTDTQYF. The genes are TRBV19 and TRBJ2-3, with a tentative D call TRBD2 (5 bases). The CDR3 is 15 amino acids. Germline V CDR1 and CDR2: LNHDA, SQIVND (reference sequence). Deletions cut 3 bases from V and 2 bases from J, with 12 bases between.

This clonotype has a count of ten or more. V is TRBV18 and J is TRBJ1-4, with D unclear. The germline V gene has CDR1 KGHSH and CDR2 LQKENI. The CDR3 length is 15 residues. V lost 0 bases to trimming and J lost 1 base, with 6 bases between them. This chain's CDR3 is CASSPPGLTNEKLFF. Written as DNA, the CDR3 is TGTGCCAGCTCACCACCGGGGTTAACTAATGAAAAACTGTTTTTT.

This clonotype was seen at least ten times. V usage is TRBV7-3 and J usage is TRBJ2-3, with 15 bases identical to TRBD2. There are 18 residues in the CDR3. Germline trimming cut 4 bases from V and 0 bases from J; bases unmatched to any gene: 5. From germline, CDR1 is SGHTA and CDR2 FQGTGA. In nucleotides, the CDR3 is TGTGCCAGCAGCTCCGGACTAGCGGGAGGGGCAAGCACAGATACGCAGTATTTT. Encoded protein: CASSSGLAGGASTDTQYF.

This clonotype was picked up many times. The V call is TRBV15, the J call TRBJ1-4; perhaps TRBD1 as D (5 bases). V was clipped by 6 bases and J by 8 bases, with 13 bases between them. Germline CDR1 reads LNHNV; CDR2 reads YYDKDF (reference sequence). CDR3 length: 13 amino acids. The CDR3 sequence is CATRGHVGEKLFF. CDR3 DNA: TGTGCCACCAGGGGGCATGTGGGGGAAAAACTGTTTTTT.

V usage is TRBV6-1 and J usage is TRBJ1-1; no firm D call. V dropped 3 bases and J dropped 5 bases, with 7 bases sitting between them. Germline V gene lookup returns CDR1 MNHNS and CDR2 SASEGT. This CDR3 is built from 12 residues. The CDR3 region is CASSEGKTEAFF. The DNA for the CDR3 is TGTGCCAGCAGTGAGGGTAAAACTGAAGCTTTCTTT.

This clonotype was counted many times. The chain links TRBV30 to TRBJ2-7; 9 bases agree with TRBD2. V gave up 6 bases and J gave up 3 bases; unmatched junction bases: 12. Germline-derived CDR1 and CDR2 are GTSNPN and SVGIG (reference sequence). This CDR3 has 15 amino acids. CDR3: CACRLADRRSYEQYF. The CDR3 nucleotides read TGTGCCTGTCGACTAGCGGATCGGAGAAGCTACGAGCAGTACTTC.

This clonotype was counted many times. The CDR3 coding sequence is TGCAGTGCTAGAGATTTGAGCGGATCATACGAGCAGTACTTC. Protein product: CSARDLSGSYEQYF. The chain has TRBV20-1 and TRBJ2-7, with D tentatively TRBD2 (5 bases). The CDR3 is 14 amino acids. Germline-derived CDR1 and CDR2 are DFQATT and SNEGSKA (reference sequence). The V end lost 0 bases, the J end lost 4 bases, and 13 bases lay between the germline ends.

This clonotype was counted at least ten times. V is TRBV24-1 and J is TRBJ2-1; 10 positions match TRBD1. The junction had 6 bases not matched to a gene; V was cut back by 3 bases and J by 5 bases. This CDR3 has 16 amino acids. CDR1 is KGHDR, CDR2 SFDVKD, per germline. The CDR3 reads CATSDPGQGKDNEQFF. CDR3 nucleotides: TGTGCCACCAGTGATCCGGGACAGGGGAAAGACAATGAGCAGTTCTTC.

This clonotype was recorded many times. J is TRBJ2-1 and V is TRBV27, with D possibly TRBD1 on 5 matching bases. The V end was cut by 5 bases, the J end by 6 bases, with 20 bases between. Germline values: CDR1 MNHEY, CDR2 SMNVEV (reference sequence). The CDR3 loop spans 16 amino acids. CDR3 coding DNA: TGTGCCAGCAGTCCGCAGGGTGGGAACTTTCTCAATGAGCAGTTCTTC. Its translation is CASSPQGGNFLNEQFF.